These T cell receptor beta chains were read from a single sample in a study of graft-versus-host responses after intestinal transplantation. Measured with immunoSEQ multiplex PCR; TCRdb has only the in-frame clones, and not every one. The sample shows just over 20,000 clones, around 41% of them seen only once. The starting material was alloreactive CD8+ T cells from a mixed lymphocyte reaction culture, obtained before intestinal transplant. These receptors came from a human patient who received an intestinal transplant. CDR3s include the opening cysteine and the closing phenylalanine or tryptophan. The D gene is left open where the match is weak. Clone size is stated in some rows and not others, as once, few, many or a class when expanded.

d_call j_call v_call clone_size cdr3_length cdr3_aa cdr3_nt
- TRBJ1-2 TRBV30 few 15 CAWSVLPGGLGGYTF TGTGCCTGGAGTGTACTCCCCGGGGGCCTGGGTGGCTACACCTTC
TRBD1 TRBJ2-1 TRBV13 - 16 CASSPAGTGVSWEQFF TGTGCCAGCAGTCCCGCCGGGACAGGGGTTTCTTGGGAGCAGTTCTTC
- TRBJ2-1 TRBV28 - 13 CASSLWPQGGWFF TGTGCCAGCAGTTTATGGCCGCAGGGAGGATGGTTCTTC
- TRBJ1-3 TRBV7-9 medium-sized 16 CASSRSSGPSGNTIYF TGTGCCAGCAGTCGATCGTCAGGTCCCTCTGGAAACACCATATATTTT
- TRBJ1-2 TRBV7-2 few 17 CASSLFVGQANNYGYTF TGTGCCAGCAGCTTATTTGTGGGTCAGGCGAATAACTATGGCTACACCTTC
TRBD2 TRBJ2-1 TRBV28 - 16 CASRGTSGSSYNEQFF TGTGCCAGCAGAGGGACTAGCGGGAGCTCCTACAATGAGCAGTTCTTC
- TRBJ1-5 TRBV4-2 - 15 CASSQDRGSNQPQHF TGTGCCAGCAGCCAAGATAGGGGTAGCAATCAGCCCCAGCATTTT
- TRBJ2-6 TRBV30 - 18 CAWSPGWGVHSGANVLTF TGTGCCTGGAGTCCAGGGTGGGGTGTCCACTCTGGGGCCAACGTCCTGACTTTC
TRBD1 TRBJ2-7 TRBV19 - 16 CASSIEMAGGSYEQYF TGTGCCAGTAGTATAGAGATGGCAGGGGGCTCCTACGAGCAGTACTTC
TRBD2 TRBJ2-1 TRBV9 few 16 CASSVGQAGANNEQFF TGTGCCAGCAGCGTAGGACAAGCGGGGGCCAACAATGAGCAGTTCTTC
- TRBJ1-1 TRBV27 - 16 CASSFLGESRNTEAFF TGTGCCAGCAGTTTCCTCGGGGAGAGCCGGAACACTGAAGCTTTCTTT